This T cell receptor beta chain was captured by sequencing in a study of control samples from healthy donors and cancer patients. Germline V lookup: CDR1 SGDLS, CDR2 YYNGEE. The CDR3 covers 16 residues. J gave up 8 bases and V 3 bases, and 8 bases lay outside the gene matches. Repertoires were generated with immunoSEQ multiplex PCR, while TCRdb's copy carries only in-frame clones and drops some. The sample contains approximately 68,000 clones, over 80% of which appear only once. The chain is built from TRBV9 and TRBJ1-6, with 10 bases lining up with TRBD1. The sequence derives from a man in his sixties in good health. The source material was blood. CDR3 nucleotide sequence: TGTGCCAGCAGCGCACTCCCCGGGACAGGGGATTCACCCCTCCACTTT. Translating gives CASSALPGTGDSPLHF.